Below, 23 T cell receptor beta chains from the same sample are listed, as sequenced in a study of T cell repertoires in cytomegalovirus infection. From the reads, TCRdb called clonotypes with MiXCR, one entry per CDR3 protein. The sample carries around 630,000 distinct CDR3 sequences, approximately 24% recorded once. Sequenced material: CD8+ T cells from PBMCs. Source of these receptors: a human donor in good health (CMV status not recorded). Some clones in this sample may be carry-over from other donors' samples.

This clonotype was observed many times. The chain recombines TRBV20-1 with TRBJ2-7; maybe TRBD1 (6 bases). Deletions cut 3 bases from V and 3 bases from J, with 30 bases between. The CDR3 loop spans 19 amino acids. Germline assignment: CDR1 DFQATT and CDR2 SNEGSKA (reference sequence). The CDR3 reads CSASRGASGQGIVRYEQYF. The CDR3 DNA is TGCAGTGCTAGCCGAGGGGCGTCGGGTCAGGGGATCGTCCGCTACGAGCAGTACTTC.

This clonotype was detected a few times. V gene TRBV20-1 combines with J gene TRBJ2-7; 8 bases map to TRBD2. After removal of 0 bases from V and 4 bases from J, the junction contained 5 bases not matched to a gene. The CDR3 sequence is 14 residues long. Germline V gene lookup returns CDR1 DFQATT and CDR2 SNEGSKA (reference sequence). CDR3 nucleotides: TGCAGTGCTAGAGATCACGGGGGGGAATACGAGCAGTACTTC. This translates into CSARDHGGEYEQYF.

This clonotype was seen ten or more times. The CDR3 DNA is TGTGCCAGTAGTGCCCGACCGGGACAGGGGCAGCCTGGGGCCAACGTCCTGACTTTC. Protein product: CASSARPGQGQPGANVLTF. The chain carries TRBV19 and TRBJ2-6, with 10 bases aligning to TRBD1. The CDR3 extends over 19 amino acids. Germline CDR1 and CDR2: LNHDA and SQIVND (reference sequence). The trim removed 5 bases at V and 2 bases at J, leaving 12 bases unmatched.

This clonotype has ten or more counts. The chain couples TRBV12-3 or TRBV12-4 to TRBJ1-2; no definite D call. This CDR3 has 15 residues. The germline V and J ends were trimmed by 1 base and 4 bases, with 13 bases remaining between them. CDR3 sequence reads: CASSLGHSQLYGYTF. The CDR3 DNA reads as TGTGCCAGCAGTTTAGGCCACAGCCAACTCTATGGCTACACCTTC.

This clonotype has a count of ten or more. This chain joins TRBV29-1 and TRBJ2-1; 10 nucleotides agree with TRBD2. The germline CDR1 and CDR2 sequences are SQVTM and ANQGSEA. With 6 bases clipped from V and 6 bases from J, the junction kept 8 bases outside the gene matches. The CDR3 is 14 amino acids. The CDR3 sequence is CSVEVSGGGNEQFF. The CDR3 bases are TGCAGCGTAGAGGTCAGCGGGGGGGGCAATGAGCAGTTCTTC.

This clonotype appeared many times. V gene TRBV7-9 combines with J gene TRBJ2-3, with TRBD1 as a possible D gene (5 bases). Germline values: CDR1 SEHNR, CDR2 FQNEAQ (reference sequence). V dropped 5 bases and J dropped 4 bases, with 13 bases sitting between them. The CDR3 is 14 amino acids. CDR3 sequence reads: CASSPVGAPDTQYF. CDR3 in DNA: TGTGCCAGCAGCCCCGTAGGGGCCCCAGATACGCAGTATTTT.

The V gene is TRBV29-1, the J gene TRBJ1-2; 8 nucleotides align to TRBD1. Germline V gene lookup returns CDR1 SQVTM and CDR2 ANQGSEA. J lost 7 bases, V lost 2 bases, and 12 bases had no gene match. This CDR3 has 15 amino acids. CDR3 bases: TGCAGCGTTGAACAGGGCAGGGGGCTGTTTGGTGGCTACACCTTC. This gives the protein CSVEQGRGLFGGYTF.

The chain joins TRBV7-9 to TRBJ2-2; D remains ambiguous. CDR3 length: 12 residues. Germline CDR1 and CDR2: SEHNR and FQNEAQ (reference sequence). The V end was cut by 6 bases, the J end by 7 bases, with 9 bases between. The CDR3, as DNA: TGTGCCAGCAGACCAGACCGCGGGGAGCTGTTTTTT. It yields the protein CASRPDRGELFF. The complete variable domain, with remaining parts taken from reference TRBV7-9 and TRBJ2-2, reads DTGVSQNPRHKITKRGQNVTFRCDPISEHNRLYWYRQTLGQGPEFLTYFQNEAQLEKSRLLSDRFSAERPKGSFSTLEIQRTEQGDSAMYLCASRPDRGELFFGEGSRLTVL.

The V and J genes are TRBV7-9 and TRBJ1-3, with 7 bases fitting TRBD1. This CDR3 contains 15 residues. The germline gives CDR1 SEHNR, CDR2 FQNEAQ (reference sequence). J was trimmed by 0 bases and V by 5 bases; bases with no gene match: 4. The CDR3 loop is CASSRRGNSGNTIYF. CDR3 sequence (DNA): TGTGCCAGCAGCCGCAGGGGGAACTCTGGAAACACCATATATTTT.

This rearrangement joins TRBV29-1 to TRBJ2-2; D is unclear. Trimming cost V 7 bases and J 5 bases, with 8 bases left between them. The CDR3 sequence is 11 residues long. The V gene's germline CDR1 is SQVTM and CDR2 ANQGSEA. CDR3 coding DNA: TGCAGCGCGGTTTGGACCGGGGAGCTGTTTTTT. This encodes CSAVWTGELFF.

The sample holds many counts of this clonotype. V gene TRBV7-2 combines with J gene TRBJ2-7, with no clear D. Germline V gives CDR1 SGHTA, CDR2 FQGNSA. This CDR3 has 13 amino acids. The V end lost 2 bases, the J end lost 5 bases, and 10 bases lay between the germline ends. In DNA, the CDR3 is TGTGCCAGCAGCTTATTCTCCCACCACGAGCAGTACTTC. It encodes CASSLFSHHEQYF.

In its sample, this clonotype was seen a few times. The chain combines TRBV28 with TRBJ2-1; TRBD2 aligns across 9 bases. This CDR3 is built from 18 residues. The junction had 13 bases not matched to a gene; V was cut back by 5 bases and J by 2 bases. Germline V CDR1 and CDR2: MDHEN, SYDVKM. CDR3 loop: CASSPWNSGGSTYNEQFF. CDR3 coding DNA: TGTGCCAGCAGTCCCTGGAATAGCGGGGGCTCCACCTACAATGAGCAGTTCTTC.

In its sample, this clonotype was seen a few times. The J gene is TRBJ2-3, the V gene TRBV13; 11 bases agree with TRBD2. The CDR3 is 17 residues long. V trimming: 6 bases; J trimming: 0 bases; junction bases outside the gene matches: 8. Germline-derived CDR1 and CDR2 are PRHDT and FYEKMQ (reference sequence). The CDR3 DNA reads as TGTGCCAGCAGGAATGAACTAGCGGGGGCTAGCACAGATACGCAGTATTTT. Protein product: CASRNELAGASTDTQYF.

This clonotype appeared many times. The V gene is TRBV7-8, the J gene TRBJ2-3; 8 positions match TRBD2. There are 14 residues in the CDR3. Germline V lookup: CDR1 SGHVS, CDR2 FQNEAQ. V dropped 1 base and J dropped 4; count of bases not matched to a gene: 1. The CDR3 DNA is TGTGCCAGCAGCTTAGGAGCGGGGGCAGATACGCAGTATTTT. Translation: CASSLGAGADTQYF.

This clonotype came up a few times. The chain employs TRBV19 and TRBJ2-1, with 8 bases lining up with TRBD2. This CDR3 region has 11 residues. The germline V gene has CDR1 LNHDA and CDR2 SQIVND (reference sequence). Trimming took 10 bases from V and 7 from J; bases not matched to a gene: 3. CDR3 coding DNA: TGTGCCACGAGCGGGGGTAATGAGCAGTTCTTC. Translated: CATSGGNEQFF.

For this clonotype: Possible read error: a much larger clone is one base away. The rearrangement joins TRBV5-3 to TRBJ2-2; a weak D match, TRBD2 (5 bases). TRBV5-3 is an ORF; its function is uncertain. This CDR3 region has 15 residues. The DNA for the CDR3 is TGTGCCAGCAGCGATTTCGGACGGACCACCGGGGTGCTGTTTTTT. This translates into CASSDFGRTTGVLFF.

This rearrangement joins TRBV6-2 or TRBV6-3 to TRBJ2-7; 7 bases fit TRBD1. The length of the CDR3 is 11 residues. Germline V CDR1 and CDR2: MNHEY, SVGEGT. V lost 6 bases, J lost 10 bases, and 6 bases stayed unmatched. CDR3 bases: TGTGCCAGCAGCTACCGGGACAGACAGTACGTC. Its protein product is CASSYRDRQYV.

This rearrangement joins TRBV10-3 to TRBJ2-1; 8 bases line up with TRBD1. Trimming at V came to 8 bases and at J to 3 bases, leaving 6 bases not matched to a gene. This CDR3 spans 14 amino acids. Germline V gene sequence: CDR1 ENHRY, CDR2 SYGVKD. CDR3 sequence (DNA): TGTGCCATCCTTAGGACAGGGATCTACAATGAGCAGTTCTTC. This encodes CAILRTGIYNEQFF.

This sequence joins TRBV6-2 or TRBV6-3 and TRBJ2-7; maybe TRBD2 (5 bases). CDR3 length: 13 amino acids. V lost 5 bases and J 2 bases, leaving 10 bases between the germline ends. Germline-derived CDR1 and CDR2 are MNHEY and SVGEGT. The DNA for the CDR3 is TGTGCCAGCAGTAAGCGGAGCCCCTACGAGCAGTACTTC. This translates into CASSKRSPYEQYF.

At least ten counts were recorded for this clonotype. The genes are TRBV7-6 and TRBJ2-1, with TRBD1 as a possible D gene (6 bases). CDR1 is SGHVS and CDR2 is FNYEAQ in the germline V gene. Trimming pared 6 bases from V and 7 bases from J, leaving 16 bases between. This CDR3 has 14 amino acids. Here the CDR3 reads CASSPRGPSNEQFF. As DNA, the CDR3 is TGTGCCAGCAGTCCCAGGGGTCCCTCGAATGAGCAGTTCTTC.

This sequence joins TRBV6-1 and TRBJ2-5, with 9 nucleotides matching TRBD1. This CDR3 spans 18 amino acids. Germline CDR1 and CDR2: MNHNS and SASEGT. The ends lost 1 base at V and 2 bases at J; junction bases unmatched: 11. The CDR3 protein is CASSEEDRGLLWQETQYF. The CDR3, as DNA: TGTGCCAGCAGTGAAGAGGACAGGGGACTCCTTTGGCAAGAGACCCAGTACTTC.

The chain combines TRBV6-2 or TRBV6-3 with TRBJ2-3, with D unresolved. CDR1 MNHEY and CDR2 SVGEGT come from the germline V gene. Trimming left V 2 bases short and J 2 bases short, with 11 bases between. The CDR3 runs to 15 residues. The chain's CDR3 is CASSYGELPTDTQYF. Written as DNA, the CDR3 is TGTGCCAGCAGTTACGGTGAACTCCCCACAGATACGCAGTATTTT.

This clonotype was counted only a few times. The CDR3 region is CASSFGVGGGETQYF. The DNA for the CDR3 is TGTGCCAGCAGCTTTGGAGTTGGGGGGGGAGAGACCCAGTACTTC. The chain carries TRBV5-5 and TRBJ2-5; 7 positions agree with TRBD2. CDR1 and CDR2 (germline): SGHKS, YYEKEE (reference sequence). The trim removed 2 bases at V and 4 bases at J, leaving 8 bases unmatched. The CDR3 has 15 amino acids. Using reference TRBV5-5 and TRBJ2-5 for the parts outside the CDR3, the full variable domain is DAGVTQSPTHLIKTRGQQVTLRCSPISGHKSVSWYQQVLGQGPQFIFQYYEKEERGRGNFPDRFSARQFPNYSSELNVNALLLGDSALYLCASSFGVGGGETQYFGPGTRLLVL.